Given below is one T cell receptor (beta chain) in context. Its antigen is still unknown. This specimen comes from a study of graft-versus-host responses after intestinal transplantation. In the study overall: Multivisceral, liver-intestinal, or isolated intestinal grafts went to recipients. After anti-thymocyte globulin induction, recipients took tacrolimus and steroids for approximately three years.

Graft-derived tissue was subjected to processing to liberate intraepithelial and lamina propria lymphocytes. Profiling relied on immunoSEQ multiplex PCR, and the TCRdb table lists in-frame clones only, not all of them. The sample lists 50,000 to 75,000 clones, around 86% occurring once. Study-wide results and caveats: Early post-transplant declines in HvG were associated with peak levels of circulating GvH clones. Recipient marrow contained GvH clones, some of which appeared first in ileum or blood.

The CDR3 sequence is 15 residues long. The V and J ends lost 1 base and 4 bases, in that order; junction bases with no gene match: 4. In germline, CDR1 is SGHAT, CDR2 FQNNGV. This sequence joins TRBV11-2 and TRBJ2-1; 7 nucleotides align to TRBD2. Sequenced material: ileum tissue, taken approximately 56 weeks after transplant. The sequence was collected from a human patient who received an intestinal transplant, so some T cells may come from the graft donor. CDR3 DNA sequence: TGTGCCAGCAGCTTAGGGGCTAGCGGATACAATGAGCAGTTCTTC. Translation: CASSLGASGYNEQFF.